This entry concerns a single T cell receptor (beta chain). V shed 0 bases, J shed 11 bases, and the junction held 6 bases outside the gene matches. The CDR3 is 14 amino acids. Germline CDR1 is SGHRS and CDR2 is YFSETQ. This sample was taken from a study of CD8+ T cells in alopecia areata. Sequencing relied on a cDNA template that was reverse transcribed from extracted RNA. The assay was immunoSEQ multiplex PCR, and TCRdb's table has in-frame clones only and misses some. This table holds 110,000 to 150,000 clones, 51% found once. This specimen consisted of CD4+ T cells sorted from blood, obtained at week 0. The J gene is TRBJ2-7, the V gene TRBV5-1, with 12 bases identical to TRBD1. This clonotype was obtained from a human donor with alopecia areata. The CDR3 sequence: CASSLEGQGARKYF. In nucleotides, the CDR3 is TGCGCCAGCAGCTTGGAGGGACAGGGGGCCCGGAAGTACTTC.